This T cell receptor (beta chain) was captured by sequencing in a study of glioma-infiltrating T cells after dendritic cell vaccination. In the study overall: Patients received three intradermal dendritic cell vaccine injections at biweekly intervals.

Overall study results and limits: No direct clonality-survival link was found; a diverse polyclonal response may matter.

V gave up 3 bases and J gave up 6 bases, with 13 bases separating them. This CDR3 has 14 amino acids. The germline gives CDR1 SGDLS, CDR2 YYNGEE. TCRdb's copy holds only in-frame clones and misses some; the assay was immunoSEQ multiplex PCR. The sample lists just under 85,000 clones, about 90% occurring once. As for this clone: What it binds is unknown.

This chain uses TRBV9 with TRBJ2-1; tentative D call: TRBD2 (6 bases). The source of this sequence is a human donor with glioblastoma. Sample: blood, taken before dendritic cell vaccination. CDR3 residues: CASSAGGPLNEQFF. The CDR3 DNA reads TGTGCCAGCAGCGCCGGGGGACCACTCAATGAGCAGTTCTTC.